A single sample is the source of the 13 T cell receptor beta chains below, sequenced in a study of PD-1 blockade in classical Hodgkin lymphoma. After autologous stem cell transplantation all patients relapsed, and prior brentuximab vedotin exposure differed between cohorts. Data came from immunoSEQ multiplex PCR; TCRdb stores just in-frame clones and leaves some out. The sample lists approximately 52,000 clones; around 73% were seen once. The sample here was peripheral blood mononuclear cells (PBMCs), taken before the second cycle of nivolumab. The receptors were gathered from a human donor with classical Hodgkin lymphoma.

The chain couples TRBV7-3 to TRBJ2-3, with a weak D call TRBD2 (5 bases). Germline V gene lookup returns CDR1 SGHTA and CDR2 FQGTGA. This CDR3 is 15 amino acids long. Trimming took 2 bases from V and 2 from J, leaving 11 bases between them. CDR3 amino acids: CASSLGETVTDTQYF. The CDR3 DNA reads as TGTGCCAGCAGCTTAGGGGAGACTGTCACAGATACGCAGTATTTT.

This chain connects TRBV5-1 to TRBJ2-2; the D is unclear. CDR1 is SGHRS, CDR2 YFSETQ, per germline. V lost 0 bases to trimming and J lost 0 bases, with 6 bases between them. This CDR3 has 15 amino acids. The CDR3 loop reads CASSLVRANTGELFF. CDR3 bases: TGCGCCAGCAGCTTGGTTAGGGCGAACACCGGGGAGCTGTTTTTT.

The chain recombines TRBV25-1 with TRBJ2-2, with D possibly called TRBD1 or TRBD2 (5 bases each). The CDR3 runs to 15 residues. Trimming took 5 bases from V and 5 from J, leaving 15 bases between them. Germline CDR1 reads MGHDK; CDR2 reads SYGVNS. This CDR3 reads CASSLGPRGTGELFF. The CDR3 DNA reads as TGTGCCAGCAGTCTGGGACCCCGGGGAACCGGGGAGCTGTTTTTT.

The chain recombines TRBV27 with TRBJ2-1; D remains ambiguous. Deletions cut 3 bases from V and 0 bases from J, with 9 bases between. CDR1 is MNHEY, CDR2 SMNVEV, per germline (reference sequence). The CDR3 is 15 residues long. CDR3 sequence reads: CASSFGRVSYNEQFF. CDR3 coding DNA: TGTGCCAGCAGTTTTGGTCGGGTCTCCTACAATGAGCAGTTCTTC.

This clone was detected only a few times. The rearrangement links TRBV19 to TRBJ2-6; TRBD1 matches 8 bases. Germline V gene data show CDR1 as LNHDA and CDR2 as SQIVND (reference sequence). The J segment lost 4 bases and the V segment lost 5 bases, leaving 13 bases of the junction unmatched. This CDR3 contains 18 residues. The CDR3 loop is CASSLRGQDSLGANVLTF. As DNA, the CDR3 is TGTGCCAGTAGTCTCCGGGGACAGGACTCACTCGGGGCCAACGTCCTGACTTTC. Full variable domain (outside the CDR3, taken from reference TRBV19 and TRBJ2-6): DGGITQSPKYLFRKEGQNVTLSCEQNLNHDAMYWYRQDPGQGLRLIYYSQIVNDFQKGDIAEGYSVSREKKESFPLTVTSAQKNPTAFYLCASSLRGQDSLGANVLTFGAGSRLTVL.

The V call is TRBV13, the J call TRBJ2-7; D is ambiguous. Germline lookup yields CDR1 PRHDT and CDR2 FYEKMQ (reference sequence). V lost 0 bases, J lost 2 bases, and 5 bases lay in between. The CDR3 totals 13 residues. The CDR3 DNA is TGTGCCAGCAGCTTAGGGGTGCCCTACGAGCAGTACTTC. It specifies CASSLGVPYEQYF.

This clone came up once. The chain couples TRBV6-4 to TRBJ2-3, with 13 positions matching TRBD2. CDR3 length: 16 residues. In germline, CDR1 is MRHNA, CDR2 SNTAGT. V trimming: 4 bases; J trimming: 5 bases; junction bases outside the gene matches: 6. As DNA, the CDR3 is TGTGCCAGCAGTGTAGGACTAGCGGGAGAAAAAGATACGCAGTATTTT. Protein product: CASSVGLAGEKDTQYF.

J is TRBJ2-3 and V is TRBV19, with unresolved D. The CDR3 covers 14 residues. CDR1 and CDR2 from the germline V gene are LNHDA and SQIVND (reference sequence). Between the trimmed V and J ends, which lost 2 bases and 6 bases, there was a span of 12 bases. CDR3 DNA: TGTGCCAGTAGTATATTCCGGACCTGGGATACGCAGTATTTT. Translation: CASSIFRTWDTQYF.

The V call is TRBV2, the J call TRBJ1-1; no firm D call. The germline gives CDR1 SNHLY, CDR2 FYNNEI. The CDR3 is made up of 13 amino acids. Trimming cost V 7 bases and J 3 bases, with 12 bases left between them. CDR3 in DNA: TGTGCCAGCACAGGAGGGCGGGACACTGAAGCTTTCTTT. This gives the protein CASTGGRDTEAFF.

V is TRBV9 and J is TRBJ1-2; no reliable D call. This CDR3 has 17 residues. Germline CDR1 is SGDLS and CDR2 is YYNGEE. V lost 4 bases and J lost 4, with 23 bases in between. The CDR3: CASSPSPRAPASYGYTF. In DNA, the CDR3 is TGTGCCAGCAGCCCCTCCCCTAGGGCGCCGGCGAGCTATGGCTACACCTTC.

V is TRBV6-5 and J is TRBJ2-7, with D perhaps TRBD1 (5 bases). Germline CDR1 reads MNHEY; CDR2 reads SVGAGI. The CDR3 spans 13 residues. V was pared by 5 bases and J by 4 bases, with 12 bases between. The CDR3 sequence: CASSELTAYEQYF. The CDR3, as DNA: TGTGCCAGCAGTGAACTGACAGCTTACGAGCAGTACTTC.

The CDR3 is CASSQRLPYEQYF. The CDR3 DNA follows: TGTGCCAGTAGTCAGAGGCTTCCCTACGAGCAGTACTTC. V is TRBV19 and J is TRBJ2-7; D is unclear. This CDR3 has 13 residues. Germline CDR1 reads LNHDA; CDR2 reads SQIVND (reference sequence). Trimming cost V 5 bases and J 2 bases, with 10 bases left between them. The variable domain in full, with the rest retrieved from reference TRBV19 and TRBJ2-7, is DGGITQSPKYLFRKEGQNVTLSCEQNLNHDAMYWYRQDPGQGLRLIYYSQIVNDFQKGDIAEGYSVSREKKESFPLTVTSAQKNPTAFYLCASSQRLPYEQYFGPGTRLTVT.

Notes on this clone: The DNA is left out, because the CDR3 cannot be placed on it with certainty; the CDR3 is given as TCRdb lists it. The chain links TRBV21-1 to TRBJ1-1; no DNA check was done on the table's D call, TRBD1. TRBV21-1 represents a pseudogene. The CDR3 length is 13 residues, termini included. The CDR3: CASSVGRGTEAFF.